This T cell receptor (beta chain) was sequenced for a study of T cells after posttransplantation cyclophosphamide. Study results and caveats: TRB overlap between skin or GI tissue T cells and blood was limited. Later blood repertoires were often dominated by clones from the donor CD8+ memory compartment. TRB clonality was highly associated with recipient CMV seropositivity and reactivation.

This clone was counted at least ten times. The antigen is undetermined. The table came from immunoSEQ multiplex PCR; TCRdb's copy has only in-frame clones and leaves some out. The sample yields tens of thousands of clones, without any singletons. Trimming took 11 bases from V and 5 from J; bases not matched to a gene: 5. The V gene's germline CDR1 is LNHDA and CDR2 SQIVND (reference sequence). The CDR3 is 11 amino acids. This chain joins TRBV19 and TRBJ2-5; 7 bases are a match to TRBD2. The origin of this receptor is a man aged 35 to 55 in good health, CMV-negative, and a related stem cell transplant donor. The specimen was PBMCs. CDR3 bases: TGTGCCTCGAGGGGAGGGGAGACCCAGTACTTC. This codes for CASRGGETQYF.